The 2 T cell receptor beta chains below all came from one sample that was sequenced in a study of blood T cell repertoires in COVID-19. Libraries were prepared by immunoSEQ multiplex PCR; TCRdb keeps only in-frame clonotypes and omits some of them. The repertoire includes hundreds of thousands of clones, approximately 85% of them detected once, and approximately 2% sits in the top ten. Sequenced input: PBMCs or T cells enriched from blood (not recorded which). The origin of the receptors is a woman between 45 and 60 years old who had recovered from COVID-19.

The CDR3 DNA reads TGTGCCAGCAGCTTGGGTCAATCTAACTATGGCTACACCTTC. Residues: CASSLGQSNYGYTF. The rearrangement joins TRBV5-4 to TRBJ1-2; D call uncertain. Germline lookup yields CDR1 SGHNT and CDR2 YYREEE (reference sequence). The CDR3 runs to 14 residues. The V gene lost 0 bases and the J gene lost 0 bases, with 6 bases spanning the gap.

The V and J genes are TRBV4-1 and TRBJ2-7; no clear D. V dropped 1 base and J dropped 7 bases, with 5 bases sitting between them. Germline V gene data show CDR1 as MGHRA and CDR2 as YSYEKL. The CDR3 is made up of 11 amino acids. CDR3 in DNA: TGCGCCAGCAGCCAAGGTCGGGAGCAGTACTTC. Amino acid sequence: CASSQGREQYF.